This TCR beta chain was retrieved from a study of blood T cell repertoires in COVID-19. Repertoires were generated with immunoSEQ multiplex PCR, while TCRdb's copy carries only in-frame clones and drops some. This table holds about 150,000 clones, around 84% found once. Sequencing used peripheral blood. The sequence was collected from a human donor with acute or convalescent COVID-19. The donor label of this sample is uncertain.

The CDR3 DNA follows: TGTGCCACTATAATGGGGGGTTCGAACTATGGCTACACCTTC. This codes for CATIMGGSNYGYTF. The rearrangement uses TRBV6-5 and TRBJ1-2; weak D call: TRBD1 (5 bases). Germline CDR1 MNHEY, CDR2 SVGAGI. CDR3 length equals 14 residues. Trimming removed 10 bases at V and 2 bases at J, with 17 bases between.